A single T cell receptor (beta chain) is shown here with its context. The antigen is not known. The source of the sample is a study of cytotoxic CD8 clonotypes in ibrutinib-treated CLL. The wider study: A median 12 months of treatment, range 6 to 36, preceded the collection of response samples. General observations from the study: Sampling times, which were not matched between the groups, differed between sustained-remission patients and progressing patients.

Some clones are missing from TCRdb's copy, which holds only in-frame ones; the method was immunoSEQ multiplex PCR. This repertoire shows roughly 130,000 clones, around 90% found once; its top ten account for about 10%. V lost 4 bases and J lost 3; bases outside the gene matches: 11. Germline lookup yields CDR1 MDHEN and CDR2 SYDVKM. The CDR3 runs 16 residues. Here the sequenced sample was PBMCs, taken after 12 months of ibrutinib treatment. J is TRBJ2-7 and V is TRBV28; 8 positions agree with TRBD1. This clonotype was obtained from a human donor with chronic lymphocytic leukemia. CDR3 bases: TGTGCCAGCAGTTCGGGACAGGCTCGTTTAGACTACGAGCAGTACTTC. Protein: CASSSGQARLDYEQYF.